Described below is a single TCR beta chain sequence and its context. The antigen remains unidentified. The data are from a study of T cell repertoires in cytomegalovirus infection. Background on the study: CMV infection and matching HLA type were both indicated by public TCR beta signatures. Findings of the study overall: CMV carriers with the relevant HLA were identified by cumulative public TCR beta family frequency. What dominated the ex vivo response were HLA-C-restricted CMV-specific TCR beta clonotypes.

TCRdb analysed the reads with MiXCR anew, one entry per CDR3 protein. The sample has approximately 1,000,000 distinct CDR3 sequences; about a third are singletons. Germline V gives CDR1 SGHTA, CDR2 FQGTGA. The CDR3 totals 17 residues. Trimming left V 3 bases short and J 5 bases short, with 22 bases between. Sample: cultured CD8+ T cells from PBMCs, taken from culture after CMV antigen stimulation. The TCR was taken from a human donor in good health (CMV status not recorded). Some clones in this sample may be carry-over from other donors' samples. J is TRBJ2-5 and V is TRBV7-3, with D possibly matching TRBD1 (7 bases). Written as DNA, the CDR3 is TGTGCCAGCAGCTTTCCGCGGGACAGAGGTGGGGCGGAGACCCAGTACTTC. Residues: CASSFPRDRGGAETQYF. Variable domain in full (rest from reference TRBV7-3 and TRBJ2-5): GAGVSQTPSNKVTEKGKYVELRCDPISGHTALYWYRQSLGQGPEFLIYFQGTGAADDSGLPNDRFFAVRPEGSVSTLKIQRTERGDSAVYLCASSFPRDRGGAETQYFGPGTRLLVL.